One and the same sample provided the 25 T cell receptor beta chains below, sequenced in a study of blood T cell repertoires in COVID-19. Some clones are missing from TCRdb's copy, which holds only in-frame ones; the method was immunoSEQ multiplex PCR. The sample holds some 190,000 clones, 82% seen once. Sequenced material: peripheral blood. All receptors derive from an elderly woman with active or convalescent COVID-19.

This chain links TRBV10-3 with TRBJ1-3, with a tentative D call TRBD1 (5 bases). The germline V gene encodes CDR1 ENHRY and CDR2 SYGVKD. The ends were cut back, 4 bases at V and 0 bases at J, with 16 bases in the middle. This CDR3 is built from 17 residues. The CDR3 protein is CAISGLGRADSGNTIYF. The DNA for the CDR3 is TGTGCCATCAGTGGGTTGGGCAGGGCGGACTCTGGAAACACCATATATTTT.

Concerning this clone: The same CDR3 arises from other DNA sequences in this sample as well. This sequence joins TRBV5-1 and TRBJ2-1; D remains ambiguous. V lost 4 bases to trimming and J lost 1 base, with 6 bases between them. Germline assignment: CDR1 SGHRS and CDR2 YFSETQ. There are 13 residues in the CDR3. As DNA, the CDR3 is TGCGCCAGCAGCCTGGCGTCCTACAATGAGCAGTTCTTC. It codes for CASSLASYNEQFF.

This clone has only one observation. In nucleotides, the CDR3 is TGTGCCACCCCGGGGAGGGCCACAGATACGCAGTATTTT. Residues: CATPGRATDTQYF. The rearrangement uses TRBV2 and TRBJ2-3; 7 bases map to TRBD2. The CDR3 spans 13 residues. Germline V lookup: CDR1 SNHLY, CDR2 FYNNEI. Unmatched junction bases numbered 6, after V lost 10 bases and J lost 2 bases.

CDR3 DNA sequence: TGTGCCAGCAGCCCGCAGGGCAGTTATTATGAAAAACTGTTTTTT. Translation gives CASSPQGSYYEKLFF. This chain links TRBV5-8 with TRBJ1-4, with a possible D match to TRBD1 (5 bases). CDR1 and CDR2 from the germline V gene are SGHTS and YDEGEE. The CDR3 loop spans 15 amino acids. V lost 4 bases, J lost 6 bases, and 16 bases lay in between.

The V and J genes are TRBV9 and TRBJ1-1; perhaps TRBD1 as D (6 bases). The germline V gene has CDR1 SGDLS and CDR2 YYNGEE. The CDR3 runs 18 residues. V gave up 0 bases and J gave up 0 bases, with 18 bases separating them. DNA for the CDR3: TGTGCCAGCAGCGTAGCCCCAGGGGCGTTGAGGATGAACACTGAAGCTTTCTTT. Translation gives CASSVAPGALRMNTEAFF.

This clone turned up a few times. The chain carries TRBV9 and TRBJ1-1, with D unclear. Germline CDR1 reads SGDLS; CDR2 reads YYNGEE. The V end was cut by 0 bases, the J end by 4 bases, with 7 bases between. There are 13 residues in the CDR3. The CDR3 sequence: CASSVGLSTEAFF. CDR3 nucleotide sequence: TGTGCCAGCAGCGTAGGACTGAGCACTGAAGCTTTCTTT. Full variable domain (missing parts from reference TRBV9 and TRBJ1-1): DSGVTQTPKHLITATGQRVTLRCSPRSGDLSVYWYQQSLDQGLQFLIQYYNGEERAKGNILERFSAQQFPDLHSELNLSSLELGDSALYFCASSVGLSTEAFFGQGTRLTVV.

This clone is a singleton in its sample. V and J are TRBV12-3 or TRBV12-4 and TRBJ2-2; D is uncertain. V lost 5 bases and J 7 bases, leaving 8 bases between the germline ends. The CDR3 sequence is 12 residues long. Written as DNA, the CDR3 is TGTGCCAGCAGTCCTCGTAGCGGGGAGCTGTTTTTT. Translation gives CASSPRSGELFF.

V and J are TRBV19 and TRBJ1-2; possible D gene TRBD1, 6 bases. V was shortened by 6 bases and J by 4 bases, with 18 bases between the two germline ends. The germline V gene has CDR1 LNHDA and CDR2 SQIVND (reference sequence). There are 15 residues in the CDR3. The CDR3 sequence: CASSLRQVAVYGYTF. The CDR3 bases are TGTGCCAGTAGCCTCAGACAGGTGGCTGTCTATGGCTACACCTTC.

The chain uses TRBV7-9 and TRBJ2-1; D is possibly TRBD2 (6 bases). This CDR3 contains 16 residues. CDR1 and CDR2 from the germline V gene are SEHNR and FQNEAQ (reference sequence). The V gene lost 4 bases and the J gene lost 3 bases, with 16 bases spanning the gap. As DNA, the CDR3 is TGTGCCAGCAGCTCGGTGGGACTCAATTACTACAATGAGCAGTTCTTC. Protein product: CASSSVGLNYYNEQFF.

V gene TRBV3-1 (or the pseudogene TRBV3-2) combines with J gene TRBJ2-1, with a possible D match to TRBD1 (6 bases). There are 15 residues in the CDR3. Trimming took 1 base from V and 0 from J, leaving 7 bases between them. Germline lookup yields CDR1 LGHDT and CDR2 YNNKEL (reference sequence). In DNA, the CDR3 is TGTGCCAGCAGCCAAGGGACAGACTCCTACAATGAGCAGTTCTTC. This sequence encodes CASSQGTDSYNEQFF.

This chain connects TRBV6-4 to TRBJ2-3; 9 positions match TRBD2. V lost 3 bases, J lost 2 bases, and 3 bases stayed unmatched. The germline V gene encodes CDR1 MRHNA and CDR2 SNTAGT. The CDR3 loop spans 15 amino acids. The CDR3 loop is CASSEGTSPTDTQYF. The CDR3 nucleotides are TGTGCCAGCAGTGAAGGGACTAGCCCCACAGATACGCAGTATTTT.

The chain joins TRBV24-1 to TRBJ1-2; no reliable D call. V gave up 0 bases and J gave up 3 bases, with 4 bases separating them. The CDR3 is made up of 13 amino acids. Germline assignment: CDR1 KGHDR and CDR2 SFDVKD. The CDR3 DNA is TGTGCCACCAGTGATTTGGACTACTATGGCTACACCTTC. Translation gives CATSDLDYYGYTF.

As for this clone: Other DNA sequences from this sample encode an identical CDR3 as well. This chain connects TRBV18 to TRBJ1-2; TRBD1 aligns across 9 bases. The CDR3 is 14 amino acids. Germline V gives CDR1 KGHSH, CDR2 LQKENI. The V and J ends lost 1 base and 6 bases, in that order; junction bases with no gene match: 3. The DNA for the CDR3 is TGTGCCAGCTCACCACAGGGACAGGGAAATGGCTACACCTTC. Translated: CASSPQGQGNGYTF.

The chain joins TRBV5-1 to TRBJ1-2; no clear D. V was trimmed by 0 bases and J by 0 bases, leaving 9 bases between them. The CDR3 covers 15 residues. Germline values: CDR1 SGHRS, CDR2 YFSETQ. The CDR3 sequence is CASSLESVANYGYTF. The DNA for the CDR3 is TGCGCCAGCAGCTTGGAGTCGGTAGCTAACTATGGCTACACCTTC.

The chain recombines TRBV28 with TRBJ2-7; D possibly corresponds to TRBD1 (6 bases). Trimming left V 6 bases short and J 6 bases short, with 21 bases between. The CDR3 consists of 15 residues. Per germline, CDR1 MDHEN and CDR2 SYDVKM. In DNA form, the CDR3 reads TGTGCCAGCAGCCTGTCCGGGACATTAAGTGGCGAGCAGTACTTC. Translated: CASSLSGTLSGEQYF. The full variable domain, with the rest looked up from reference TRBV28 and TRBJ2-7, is DVKVTQSSRYLVKRTGEKVFLECVQDMDHENMFWYRQDPGLGLRLIYFSYDVKMKEKGDIPEGYSVSREKKERFSLILESASTNQTSMYLCASSLSGTLSGEQYFGPGTRLTVT.

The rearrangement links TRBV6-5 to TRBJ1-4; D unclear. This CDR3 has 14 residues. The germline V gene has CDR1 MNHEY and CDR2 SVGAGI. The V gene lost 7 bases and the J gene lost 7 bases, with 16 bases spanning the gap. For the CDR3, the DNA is TGTGCCAGCACCATCCCTATCCATGGTGAAAAACTGTTTTTT. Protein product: CASTIPIHGEKLFF.

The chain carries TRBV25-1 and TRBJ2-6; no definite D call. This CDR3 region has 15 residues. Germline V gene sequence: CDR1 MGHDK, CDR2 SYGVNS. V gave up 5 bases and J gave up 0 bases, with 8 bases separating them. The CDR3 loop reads CASSRGSSGANVLTF. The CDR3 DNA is TGTGCCAGCAGTCGCGGTAGCTCTGGGGCCAACGTCCTGACTTTC. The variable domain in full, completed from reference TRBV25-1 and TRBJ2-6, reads EADIYQTPRYLVIGTGKKITLECSQTMGHDKMYWYQQDPGMELHLIHYSYGVNSTEKGDLSSESTVSRIRTEHFPLTLESARPSHTSQYLCASSRGSSGANVLTFGAGSRLTVL.

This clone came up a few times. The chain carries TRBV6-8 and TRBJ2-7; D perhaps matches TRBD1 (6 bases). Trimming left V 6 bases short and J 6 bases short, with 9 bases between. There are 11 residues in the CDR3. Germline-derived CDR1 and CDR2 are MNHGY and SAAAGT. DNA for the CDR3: TGTGCCAGCAGGGCAGGGGTCGAGCAGTACTTC. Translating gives CASRAGVEQYF.

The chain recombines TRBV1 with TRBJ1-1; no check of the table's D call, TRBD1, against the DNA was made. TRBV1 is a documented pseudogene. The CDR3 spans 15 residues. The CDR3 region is CTSSHLQGSGTEAFF. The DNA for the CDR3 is TGCACCAGCAGCCACCTACAGGGGTCGGGCACTGAAGCTTTCTTT.

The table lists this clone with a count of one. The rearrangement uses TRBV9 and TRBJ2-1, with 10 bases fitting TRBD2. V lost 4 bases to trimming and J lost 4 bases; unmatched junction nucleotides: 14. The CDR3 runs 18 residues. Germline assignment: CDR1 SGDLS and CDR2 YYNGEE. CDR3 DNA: TGTGCCAGCAGCTTTAGATCTAGCGGGAGTGATTGGTACAATGAGCAGTTCTTC. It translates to CASSFRSSGSDWYNEQFF.

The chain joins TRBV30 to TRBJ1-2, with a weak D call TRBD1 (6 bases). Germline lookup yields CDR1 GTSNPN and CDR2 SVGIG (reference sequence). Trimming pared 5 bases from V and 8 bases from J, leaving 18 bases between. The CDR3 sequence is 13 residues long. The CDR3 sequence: CAWHLRDTRGYTF. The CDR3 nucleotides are TGTGCCTGGCACCTACGGGACACCCGGGGCTACACCTTC.

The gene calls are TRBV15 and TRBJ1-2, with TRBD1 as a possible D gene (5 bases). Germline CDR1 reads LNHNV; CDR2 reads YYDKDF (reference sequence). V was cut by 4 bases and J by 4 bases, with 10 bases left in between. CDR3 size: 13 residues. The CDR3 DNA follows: TGTGCCACCAGCATGGGGCAGTCCTATGGCTACACCTTC. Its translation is CATSMGQSYGYTF.

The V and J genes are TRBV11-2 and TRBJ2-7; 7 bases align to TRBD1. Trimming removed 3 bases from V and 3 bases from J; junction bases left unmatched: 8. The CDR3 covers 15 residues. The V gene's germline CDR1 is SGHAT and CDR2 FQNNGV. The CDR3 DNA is TGTGCCAGCAGCTTTAATATGGGACAGAGCTACGAGCAGTACTTC. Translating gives CASSFNMGQSYEQYF.

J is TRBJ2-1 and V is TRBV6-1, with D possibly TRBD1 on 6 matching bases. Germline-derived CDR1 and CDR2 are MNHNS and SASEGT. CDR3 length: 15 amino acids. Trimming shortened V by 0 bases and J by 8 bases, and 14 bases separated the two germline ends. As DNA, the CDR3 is TGTGCCAGCAGTGAAGCTGGTCTCAGGGGCTATGAGCAGTTCTTC. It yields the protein CASSEAGLRGYEQFF.

The CDR3 DNA reads TGTGCCAGCAGTTCAGGAGGACAGACTGGCTACACCTTC. Translated: CASSSGGQTGYTF. This rearrangement joins TRBV27 to TRBJ1-2; a weak D match, TRBD1 (6 bases). Trimming cost V 4 bases and J 7 bases, with 13 bases left between them. The CDR3 is 13 amino acids. Germline V gene sequence: CDR1 MNHEY, CDR2 SMNVEV (reference sequence).